The 32 T cell receptor beta chains in this list originate from one sample, sequenced in a study of T cell changes during pregnancy in multiple sclerosis. Some clones are missing from TCRdb's copy, which holds only in-frame ones; the method was immunoSEQ multiplex PCR. The table lists over 65,000 clones, approximately 90% of them singletons. Here the sequenced sample was peripheral blood, taken in the first trimester of pregnancy. These receptors were taken from a female donor with multiple sclerosis, enrolled in a pregnancy study.

This clone is a singleton in its sample. This chain joins TRBV7-2 and TRBJ2-7; D is unclear. CDR3 length equals 13 residues. V was cut by 4 bases and J by 6 bases, with 13 bases left in between. CDR1 is SGHTA, CDR2 FQGNSA, per germline. The CDR3 bases are TGTGCCAGCAGCTCGACTGCCTTAGGCGAGCAGTACTTC. This codes for CASSSTALGEQYF.

The chain joins TRBV28 to TRBJ1-1, with no clear D. Deletions cut 3 bases from V and 7 bases from J, with 6 bases between. The CDR3 is 11 residues long. Germline CDR1 reads MDHEN; CDR2 reads SYDVKM. CDR3: CASSFRSEAFF. Written as DNA, the CDR3 is TGTGCCAGCAGTTTTCGCAGTGAAGCTTTCTTT.

V usage is TRBV2 and J usage is TRBJ2-3; tentative D call: TRBD1 (5 bases). Germline CDR1 and CDR2: SNHLY and FYNNEI. Deletions cut 5 bases from V and 5 bases from J, with 11 bases between. This CDR3 comprises 13 residues. CDR3 DNA sequence: TGTGCCAGCAGTCTAGACAGTGGAGATACGCAGTATTTT. The encoded protein is CASSLDSGDTQYF.

The V gene is TRBV5-5, the J gene TRBJ2-3; TRBD2 matches at 12 bases. Germline CDR1 SGHKS, CDR2 YYEKEE (reference sequence). Trimming removed 5 bases from V and 10 bases from J; junction bases left unmatched: 8. The CDR3 has 14 residues. Written as DNA, the CDR3 is TGTGCCAGCAGGGTAACTAGCGGGGGGACTGCGCAGTATTTT. It is translated as CASRVTSGGTAQYF.

This rearrangement joins TRBV11-3 to TRBJ2-2; 7 nucleotides match TRBD1. CDR1 is SGHNT and CDR2 is YENEEA in the germline V gene. The CDR3 has 15 residues. V shed 5 bases, J shed 5 bases, and the junction held 8 bases outside the gene matches. The DNA of the CDR3 is TGTGCCAGCAGCCGGGACAGCCTGCCGACCGGGGAGCTGTTTTTT. It specifies CASSRDSLPTGELFF.

The CDR3 loop reads CASSLGPGTGGRGVYGYTF. The DNA for the CDR3 is TGTGCCAGCAGTTTGGGTCCTGGGACAGGGGGGCGCGGGGTCTATGGCTACACCTTC. The chain couples TRBV27 to TRBJ1-2; 11 bases agree with TRBD1. Trimming took 3 bases from V and 4 from J; bases not matched to a gene: 16. This CDR3 region has 19 residues. CDR1 is MNHEY, CDR2 SMNVEV, per germline (reference sequence).

The CDR3 reads CASSLGGIRETQYF. Here the CDR3 DNA reads TGTGCCAGCAGCTTGGGCGGGATACGGGAGACCCAGTACTTC. V and J are TRBV5-6 and TRBJ2-5, with D possibly being TRBD2 (6 bases). The V gene's germline CDR1 is SGHDT and CDR2 YYEEEE. With 0 bases removed from V and 5 bases from J, the gap between germline ends came to 11 bases. The CDR3 has 14 amino acids.

This chain joins TRBV15 and TRBJ2-5; 8 nucleotides match TRBD1. The V gene end was trimmed by 3 bases and the J gene end by 4 bases; junction bases not matched to a gene: 7. The CDR3 runs 15 residues. In germline, CDR1 is LNHNV, CDR2 YYDKDF (reference sequence). CDR3 in DNA: TGTGCCACCAGCAGTGACAGGGGAGATGGAGAGACCCAGTACTTC. Protein product: CATSSDRGDGETQYF.

The V gene is TRBV27, the J gene TRBJ2-5, with a tentative D call TRBD1 (6 bases). There are 13 residues in the CDR3. The ends were cut back, 2 bases at V and 5 bases at J, with 9 bases in the middle. Germline V CDR1 and CDR2: MNHEY, SMNVEV (reference sequence). The CDR3 nucleotides are TGTGCCAGCAGTTTAGACAGGATGGAGACCCAGTACTTC. As protein: CASSLDRMETQYF.

This clone has a single count. The chain links TRBV6-1 to TRBJ2-5; a possible D gene is TRBD2 (6 bases). The CDR3 spans 16 residues. Trimming pared 2 bases from V and 5 bases from J, leaving 18 bases between. CDR1 MNHNS and CDR2 SASEGT come from the germline V gene. CDR3 protein: CASSELRRAAGETQYF. In DNA form, the CDR3 reads TGTGCCAGCAGTGAATTGAGGAGGGCTGCAGGGGAGACCCAGTACTTC.

The chain links TRBV5-4 to TRBJ2-1; TRBD1 is a possible D gene (5 bases). The CDR3 runs to 14 residues. Trimming cost V 5 bases and J 0 bases, with 9 bases left between them. Germline V CDR1 and CDR2: SGHNT, YYREEE (reference sequence). The CDR3, as DNA: TGTGCCAGCAGTATAGACAGCTCCTACAATGAGCAGTTCTTC. As protein: CASSIDSSYNEQFF.

This clone was detected only once. As DNA, the CDR3 is TGTGCCAGCAGCTTACCAATACCGGGCGAGCAGTACTTC. It is translated as CASSLPIPGEQYF. V is TRBV11-2 and J is TRBJ2-7; D is unresolved. Germline CDR1 is SGHAT and CDR2 is FQNNGV. The CDR3 consists of 13 residues. V dropped 2 bases and J dropped 6 bases, with 11 bases sitting between them.

CDR3 bases: TGTGCCAGCAGTGAGGGACTAGCGGGACGGGAAGGCACAGATACGCAGTATTTT. The encoded protein is CASSEGLAGREGTDTQYF. V usage is TRBV28 and J usage is TRBJ2-3; 13 bases are a match to TRBD2. The CDR3 runs to 18 residues. Losses at the gene ends were 5 bases for V and 1 base for J; bases not matched to a gene: 9. The V gene's germline CDR1 is MDHEN and CDR2 SYDVKM. Full variable domain (rest looked up from reference TRBV28 and TRBJ2-3): DVKVTQSSRYLVKRTGEKVFLECVQDMDHENMFWYRQDPGLGLRLIYFSYDVKMKEKGDIPEGYSVSREKKERFSLILESASTNQTSMYLCASSEGLAGREGTDTQYFGPGTRLTVL.

This clone occurred once. The chain couples TRBV9 to TRBJ1-1, with unresolved D. The V gene's germline CDR1 is SGDLS and CDR2 YYNGEE. The germline V and J ends were trimmed by 2 bases and 0 bases, with 17 bases remaining between them. CDR3 length: 17 amino acids. CDR3 sequence (DNA): TGTGCCAGCAGCGTCCTCCCCATAGAAGAAGTGAACACTGAAGCTTTCTTT. Amino acid sequence: CASSVLPIEEVNTEAFF.

This clone was counted a few times. The chain uses TRBV6-6 and TRBJ1-6; D ambiguous. This CDR3 contains 12 residues. The V and J ends lost 4 bases and 10 bases respectively, with 8 bases between them. Germline V gene sequence: CDR1 MNHNY, CDR2 SVGAGI (reference sequence). CDR3 loop: CASSSAGSPLHF. The DNA for the CDR3 is TGTGCCAGCAGTTCCGCAGGCTCACCCCTCCACTTT.

This chain links TRBV29-1 with TRBJ2-1, with 8 bases lining up with TRBD2. The CDR3 loop spans 15 amino acids. Trimming removed 5 bases from V and 9 bases from J; junction bases left unmatched: 15. Germline loops: CDR1 SQVTM, CDR2 ANQGSEA. CDR3 sequence: CSVILREAGLGEQFF. As DNA, the CDR3 is TGCAGCGTTATCTTGCGGGAGGCCGGTTTGGGTGAGCAGTTCTTC.

The chain couples TRBV30 to TRBJ2-1, with 9 bases lining up with TRBD1. The CDR3 has 15 amino acids. With V trimmed by 2 bases and J by 1 base, 3 bases remained unmatched. CDR1 is GTSNPN and CDR2 is SVGIG in the germline V gene (reference sequence). DNA of the CDR3: TGTGCCTGGAGTTCCGGGACAGGGTCCTACAATGAGCAGTTCTTC. It encodes CAWSSGTGSYNEQFF.

Here the CDR3 reads CASSGSGSSYNEQFF. The CDR3 DNA reads as TGTGCCAGCAGCGGCAGCGGGAGCTCTTACAATGAGCAGTTCTTC. The chain couples TRBV9 to TRBJ2-1; TRBD2 aligns across 8 bases. V dropped 3 bases and J dropped 4; count of bases not matched to a gene: 6. CDR1 and CDR2 (germline): SGDLS, YYNGEE. This CDR3 has 15 residues.

The chain is built from TRBV9 and TRBJ2-5; 8 bases agree with TRBD1. CDR1 is SGDLS and CDR2 is YYNGEE in the germline V gene. V was pared by 0 bases and J by 2 bases, with 3 bases of the junction left unmatched. The CDR3 totals 15 residues. The CDR3 DNA follows: TGTGCCAGCAGCGTAGAGGGACAGGCACAAGAGACCCAGTACTTC. Its translation: CASSVEGQAQETQYF.

The rearrangement uses TRBV10-3 and TRBJ1-2; 8 nucleotides align to TRBD1. The CDR3 is 15 amino acids. Germline V gives CDR1 ENHRY, CDR2 SYGVKD. With V trimmed by 5 bases and J by 2 bases, 7 bases remained unmatched. CDR3 sequence reads: CAISLTGVSNYGYTF. CDR3 DNA sequence: TGTGCCATCAGTTTGACAGGGGTTTCCAACTATGGCTACACCTTC.

V is TRBV11-2 and J is TRBJ1-3; D not certain. Germline lookup yields CDR1 SGHAT and CDR2 FQNNGV. The CDR3 sequence is 14 residues long. V lost 1 base, J lost 3 bases, and 7 bases lay in between. Here the CDR3 reads CASSLGGLGNTIYF. The CDR3 DNA follows: TGTGCCAGCAGCTTAGGAGGTCTTGGAAACACCATATATTTT.

The rearrangement links TRBV15 to TRBJ2-1; weak D call: TRBD2 (5 bases). CDR1 and CDR2 (germline): LNHNV, YYDKDF (reference sequence). The CDR3 sequence is 18 residues long. The germline V and J ends were trimmed by 1 base and 8 bases, with 24 bases remaining between them. The CDR3 DNA follows: TGTGCCACCAGCAGAGTTATGCTAGCTAATCCGAAAGTAGATGAGCAGTTCTTC. Translation: CATSRVMLANPKVDEQFF. Full variable domain (missing parts from reference TRBV15 and TRBJ2-1): DAMVIQNPRYQVTQFGKPVTLSCSQTLNHNVMYWYQQKSSQAPKLLFHYYDKDFNNEADTPDNFQSRRPNTSFCFLDIRSPGLGDTAMYLCATSRVMLANPKVDEQFFGPGTRLTVL.

The rearrangement uses TRBV9 and TRBJ2-3; TRBD2 matches 7 bases. V shed 4 bases and J 2 bases; nucleotides not matched to a gene: 10. The CDR3 covers 16 residues. Germline V lookup: CDR1 SGDLS, CDR2 YYNGEE. The DNA for the CDR3 is TGTGCCAGCAGCTGGACTAGGGGCCTGAACACAGATACGCAGTATTTT. Translating it yields CASSWTRGLNTDTQYF.

The chain has TRBV27 and TRBJ2-1, with a tentative D call TRBD1 (6 bases). V lost 11 bases, J lost 4 bases, and 15 bases lay in between. This CDR3 has 13 residues. Germline V CDR1 and CDR2: MNHEY, SMNVEV (reference sequence). The CDR3 bases are TGTGCCCTGGGCAGGGGACCTTACAATGAGCAGTTCTTC. It specifies CALGRGPYNEQFF.

V and J are TRBV7-2 and TRBJ2-1; TRBD2 aligns across 10 bases. This CDR3 is built from 15 residues. Per germline, CDR1 SGHTA and CDR2 FQGNSA. V lost 5 bases and J lost 7; bases outside the gene matches: 8. The CDR3 reads CASSPLAGAKNEQFF. CDR3 coding DNA: TGTGCCAGCAGCCCCCTAGCGGGAGCGAAGAATGAGCAGTTCTTC.

This clone has just one count. This CDR3 is CASSLLMNGELFF. The CDR3 DNA follows: TGTGCCAGCAGCTTACTTATGAACGGGGAGCTGTTTTTT. The rearrangement uses TRBV5-6 and TRBJ2-2; no definite D call. V shed 2 bases and J shed 7 bases, with 9 bases lying between them. This CDR3 comprises 13 residues. The V gene's germline CDR1 is SGHDT and CDR2 YYEEEE.

The chain has TRBV2 and TRBJ1-5; D may be TRBD1 (5 bases). This CDR3 spans 15 amino acids. Per germline, CDR1 SNHLY and CDR2 FYNNEI. The V end lost 4 bases, the J end lost 3 bases, and 13 bases lay between the germline ends. Here the CDR3 DNA reads TGTGCCAGCAGTGGGGCAGGGATAGACAATCAGCCCCAGCATTTT. This codes for CASSGAGIDNQPQHF. Full variable domain (missing parts from reference TRBV2 and TRBJ1-5): EPEVTQTPSHQVTQMGQEVILRCVPISNHLYFYWYRQILGQKVEFLVSFYNNEISEKSEIFDDQFSVERPDGSNFTLKIRSTKLEDSAMYFCASSGAGIDNQPQHFGDGTRLSIL.

V usage is TRBV7-9 and J usage is TRBJ1-3; D is unclear. The CDR3 contains 14 residues. Trimming took 2 bases from V and 9 from J, leaving 14 bases between them. Germline V gene data show CDR1 as SEHNR and CDR2 as FQNEAQ (reference sequence). DNA of the CDR3: TGTGCCAGCAGCTTACACAGTTTGTACGCCACCATATATTTT. This translates into CASSLHSLYATIYF. The full variable domain, rest sourced from reference TRBV7-9 and TRBJ1-3, is DTGVSQNPRHKITKRGQNVTFRCDPISEHNRLYWYRQTLGQGPEFLTYFQNEAQLEKSRLLSDRFSAERPKGSFSTLEIQRTEQGDSAMYLCASSLHSLYATIYFGEGSWLTVV.

Only one count was recorded for this clone. The chain carries TRBV5-1 and TRBJ2-5; 11 bases are shared with TRBD1. The length of the CDR3 is 15 residues. Losses at the gene ends were 5 bases for V and 3 bases for J; bases not matched to a gene: 6. Germline assignment: CDR1 SGHRS and CDR2 YFSETQ. In DNA, the CDR3 is TGCGCCAGCAGTCCCCTGGGACAGGGGGAAGAGACCCAGTACTTC. It translates to CASSPLGQGEETQYF.

J is TRBJ1-2 and V is TRBV5-4; 10 nucleotides line up with TRBD1. The CDR3 extends over 14 amino acids. V dropped 1 base and J dropped 7; count of bases not matched to a gene: 4. Germline assignment: CDR1 SGHNT and CDR2 YYREEE (reference sequence). The CDR3 bases are TGTGCCAGCAGCTTGAACGGACAGGGGGGTGGCTACACCTTC. This encodes CASSLNGQGGGYTF.

This clone has a single count. The chain joins TRBV5-4 to TRBJ1-1; a weak D match, TRBD1 (6 bases). CDR3 length equals 14 residues. The V end lost 0 bases, the J end lost 4 bases, and 10 bases lay between the germline ends. Germline V gene data show CDR1 as SGHNT and CDR2 as YYREEE (reference sequence). The CDR3 DNA is TGTGCCAGCAGCTTGGGGGGAGGGGGCACTGAAGCTTTCTTT. Amino acid sequence: CASSLGGGGTEAFF.

V and J are TRBV6-6 and TRBJ2-2; 10 bases agree with TRBD2. From germline, CDR1 is MNHNY and CDR2 SVGAGI (reference sequence). J gave up 1 base and V 7 bases, and 0 bases lay outside the gene matches. There are 14 residues in the CDR3. Here the CDR3 DNA reads TGTGCCAGCATAGCGGGAGGGAACACCGGGGAGCTGTTTTTT. Amino acids: CASIAGGNTGELFF.